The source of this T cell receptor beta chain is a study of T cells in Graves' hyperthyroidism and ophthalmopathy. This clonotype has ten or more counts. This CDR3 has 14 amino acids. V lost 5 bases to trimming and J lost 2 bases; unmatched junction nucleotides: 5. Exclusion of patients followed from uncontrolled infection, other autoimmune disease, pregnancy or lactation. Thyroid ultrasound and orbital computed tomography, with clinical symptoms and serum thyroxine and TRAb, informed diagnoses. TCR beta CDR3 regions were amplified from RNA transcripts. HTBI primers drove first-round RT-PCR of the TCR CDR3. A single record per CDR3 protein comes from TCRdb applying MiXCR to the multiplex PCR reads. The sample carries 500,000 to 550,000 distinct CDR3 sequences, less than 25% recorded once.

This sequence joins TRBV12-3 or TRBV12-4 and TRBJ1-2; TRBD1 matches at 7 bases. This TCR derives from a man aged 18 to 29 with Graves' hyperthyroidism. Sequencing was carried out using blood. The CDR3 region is CASSAGGLNYGYTF. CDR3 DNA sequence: TGTGCCAGCAGTGCAGGGGGTCTAAACTATGGCTACACCTTC.